This entry lists 8 T cell receptor beta chains sequenced from one sample in a study of CD8 T cells in ankylosing spondylitis. Study conclusions and caveats: Fewer than 10 highly homologous variants made up a TCR beta motif that seemed to typify ankylosing spondylitis blood.

Their specific antigens are unknown. One entry per CDR3 protein, called by TCRdb with MiXCR from the 5' RACE reads. This table has roughly 350,000 distinct CDR3 sequences, around 7.6% appearing once. Source material: blood, either unsorted or a sorted T cell fraction (not recorded which). Receptors originate from a male donor with ankylosing spondylitis.

J is TRBJ2-7 and V is TRBV28, with 7 bases lining up with TRBD1. J lost 3 bases, V lost 3 bases, and 14 bases had no gene match. Germline-derived CDR1 and CDR2 are MDHEN and SYDVKM. CDR3 size: 17 residues. CDR3: CASSFGTGTEGSYEQYF. The CDR3, as DNA: TGTGCCAGCAGTTTTGGGACCGGGACAGAAGGAAGCTACGAGCAGTACTTC.

This clonotype has a count of ten or more. The genes are TRBV7-2 and TRBJ2-3; no clear D gene. V was shortened by 4 bases and J by 0 bases, with 8 bases between the two germline ends. The germline CDR1 and CDR2 sequences are SGHTA and FQGNSA. There are 14 residues in the CDR3. CDR3 in amino acids: CASSSFHSTDTQYF. The CDR3 nucleotides are TGTGCCAGCAGCTCGTTCCATAGCACAGATACGCAGTATTTT.

This clonotype was recorded at least ten times. The chain links TRBV9 to TRBJ1-5; D gene unclear. This CDR3 spans 11 amino acids. From germline, CDR1 is SGDLS and CDR2 YYNGEE. V lost 10 bases, J lost 7 bases, and 12 bases lay in between. As DNA, the CDR3 is TGTGCCCTGGGGAGGCGACAGCCCCAGCATTTT. Amino acids: CALGRRQPQHF.

The gene calls are TRBV21-1 and TRBJ2-6; no check of the table's D call, TRBD1, against the DNA was made. TRBV21-1 is a listed pseudogene. CDR3 length equals 17 residues. The CDR3 spells CASSKGGSTSGANVLTF. CDR3 sequence (DNA): TGTGCCAGCAGCAAGGGGGGCTCCACCTCTGGGGCCAACGTCCTGACTTTC.

Turning to this clonotype: One end of the junction varies from germline; a read error may be responsible. The chain employs TRBV7-7 and TRBJ2-1, with 11 bases matching TRBD2. CDR3 length: 15 residues. Germline-derived CDR1 and CDR2 are SSHAT and FNYEAQ (reference sequence). Here the CDR3 reads CASSLEGLAGGEQFF. The CDR3 DNA reads as TGTGCTAGCAGCTTAGAAGGACTAGCGGGCGGTGAGCAGTTCTTC.

The genes are TRBV18 and TRBJ2-1, with TRBD1 matching 9 bases. Germline V gives CDR1 KGHSH, CDR2 LQKENI. Trimming cost V 3 bases and J 6 bases; bases outside gene matches: 6. The CDR3 covers 15 residues. DNA for the CDR3: TGTGCCAGCTCACCGATACAGGGGGCCGGCAATGAGCAGTTCTTC. Translation gives CASSPIQGAGNEQFF.

The chain is built from TRBV7-9 and TRBJ1-5, with 7 bases that match TRBD1. V lost 5 bases and J lost 1; bases outside the gene matches: 8. Germline V gene lookup returns CDR1 SEHNR and CDR2 FQNEAQ (reference sequence). The CDR3 sequence is 16 residues long. Here the CDR3 DNA reads TGTGCCAGCAGCCCCTCCTCGACAGGGAGCAATCAGCCCCAGCATTTT. Translation: CASSPSSTGSNQPQHF.

V and J are TRBV6-1 and TRBJ1-5, with TRBD1 matching over 7 bases. Germline CDR1 and CDR2: MNHNS and SASEGT. CDR3 size: 17 residues. Trimming removed 6 bases from V and 0 bases from J; junction bases left unmatched: 11. DNA for the CDR3: TGTGCCAGCAGGGAACCTCCGACAGGGTATAGCAATCAGCCCCAGCATTTT. The encoded protein is CASREPPTGYSNQPQHF.